Listed here are 3 T cell receptor beta chains from one sample, sequenced in a study of blood T cells in healthy people across ages. A sample-barcoded 5' primer and a J-beta primer mix were used in a second PCR of about 7 to 12 cycles. TCRdb re-derived calls from the 5' RACE reads in MiXCR, one entry per CDR3 protein. The sample lists about 1.4 million distinct CDR3 sequences, 55% to 75% seen once, with approximately 7% in the top ten. The sample consisted of blood. These TCRs come from a man aged 18 to 29 in good health.

The rearrangement joins TRBV7-2 to TRBJ1-2, with 8 bases fitting TRBD1. The ends lost 5 bases at V and 8 bases at J; junction bases unmatched: 10. In germline, CDR1 is SGHTA, CDR2 FQGNSA. This CDR3 comprises 14 residues. This CDR3 reads CASSTRQGPGGYTF. CDR3 in DNA: TGTGCCAGCAGCACCCGACAGGGGCCGGGGGGCTACACCTTC.

J is TRBJ2-3 and V is TRBV6-2 or TRBV6-3; TRBD2 is a possible D gene (6 bases). Germline values: CDR1 MNHEY, CDR2 SVGEGT. The CDR3 spans 15 residues. Trimming cost V 5 bases and J 11 bases, with 23 bases left between them. CDR3 loop: CASSPLGDRAGKQYF. DNA of the CDR3: TGTGCCAGCAGTCCTCTCGGGGACCGGGCGGGGAAGCAGTATTTT.

CDR3 DNA: TGTGCCAGCAGTAGGACTAGCGGGGGGGCTAGGTATGAGCAGTTCTTC. This translates into CASSRTSGGARYEQFF. This chain connects TRBV6-5 to TRBJ2-1; 15 bases line up with TRBD2. Losses at the gene ends were 5 bases for V and 8 bases for J; bases not matched to a gene: 7. Germline values: CDR1 MNHEY, CDR2 SVGAGI. The CDR3 runs 16 residues.